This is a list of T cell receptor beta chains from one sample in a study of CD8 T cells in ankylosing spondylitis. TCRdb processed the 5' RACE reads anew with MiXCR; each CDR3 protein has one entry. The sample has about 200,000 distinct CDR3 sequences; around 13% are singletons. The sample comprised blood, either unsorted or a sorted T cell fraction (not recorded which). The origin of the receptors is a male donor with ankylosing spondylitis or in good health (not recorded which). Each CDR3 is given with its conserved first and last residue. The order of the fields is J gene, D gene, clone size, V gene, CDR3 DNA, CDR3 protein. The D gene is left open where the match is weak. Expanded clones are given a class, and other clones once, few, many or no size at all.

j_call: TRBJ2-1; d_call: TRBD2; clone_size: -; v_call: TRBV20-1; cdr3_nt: TGCAGTGCTAGAAAGTCTAGCGGGAGCTTTTTCGACAATGAGCAGTTCTTC; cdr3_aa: CSARKSSGSFFDNEQFF
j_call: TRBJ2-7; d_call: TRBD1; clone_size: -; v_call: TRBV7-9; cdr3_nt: TGTGCCAGCAGCCTCGGGACAGAAGAGTACGAGCAGTACTTC; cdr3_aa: CASSLGTEEYEQYF
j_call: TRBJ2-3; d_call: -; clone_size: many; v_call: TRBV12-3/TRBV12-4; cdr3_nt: TGTGCCAGCAGCCACGGGGTCACAGATACGCAGTATTTT; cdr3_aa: CASSHGVTDTQYF
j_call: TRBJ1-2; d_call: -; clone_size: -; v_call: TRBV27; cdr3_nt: TGTGCCAGCAAGGGGTTTGGTGGCTACACCTTC; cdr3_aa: CASKGFGGYTF
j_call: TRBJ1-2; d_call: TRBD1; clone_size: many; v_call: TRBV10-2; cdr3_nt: TGCGCCAGCAGCGAGGACAGGGGAATTAACTATGGCTACACCTTC; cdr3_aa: CASSEDRGINYGYTF
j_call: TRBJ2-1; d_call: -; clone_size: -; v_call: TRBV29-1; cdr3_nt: TGCAGCGTTGAGTGGGTTCTGAGCTCCTACAATGAGCAGTTCTTC; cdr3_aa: CSVEWVLSSYNEQFF
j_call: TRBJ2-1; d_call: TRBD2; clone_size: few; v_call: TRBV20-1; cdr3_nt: TGCAGTGCTAGCCCCCAACCGGGACTAGCGGGAGTGAATGAGCAGTTCTTC; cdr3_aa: CSASPQPGLAGVNEQFF
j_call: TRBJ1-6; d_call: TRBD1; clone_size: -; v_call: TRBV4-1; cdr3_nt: TGCGCCAGCAGCCAAGTGGACAGGGAGAATTCACCCCTCCACTTT; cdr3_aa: CASSQVDRENSPLHF
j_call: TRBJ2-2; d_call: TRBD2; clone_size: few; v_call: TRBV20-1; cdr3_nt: TGCAGTGCTAGGTCGACTAGCGGGGGGACGAACACCGGGGAGCTGTTTTTT; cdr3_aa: CSARSTSGGTNTGELFF
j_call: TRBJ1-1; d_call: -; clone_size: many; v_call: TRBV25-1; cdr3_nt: TGTGCCAGCAGCGGAGTCCCAGGGGTGAACACTGAAGCTTTCTTT; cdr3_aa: CASSGVPGVNTEAFF
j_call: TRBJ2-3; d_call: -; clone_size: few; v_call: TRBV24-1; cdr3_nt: TGTGCCACCAGTGAGGGAGACAGCTACTACACAGATACGCAGTATTTT; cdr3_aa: CATSEGDSYYTDTQYF
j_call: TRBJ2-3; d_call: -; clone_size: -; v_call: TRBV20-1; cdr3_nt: TGCAGTGCTAGACCACACGGATCCACAGATACGCAGTATTTT; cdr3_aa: CSARPHGSTDTQYF
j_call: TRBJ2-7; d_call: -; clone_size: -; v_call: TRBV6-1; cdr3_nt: TGTGCCAGCAGAGATCAGGGTTACGAGCAGTACTTC; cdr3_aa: CASRDQGYEQYF
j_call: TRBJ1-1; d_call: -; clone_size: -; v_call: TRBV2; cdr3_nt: TGTGCCAGCAGCGGTTCGGAACAGGGCCCCACTGAAGCTTTCTTT; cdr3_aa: CASSGSEQGPTEAFF
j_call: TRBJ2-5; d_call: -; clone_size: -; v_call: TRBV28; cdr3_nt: TGTGCCAGCAGTCCGCACCGGAGTCAAGAGACCCAGTACTTC; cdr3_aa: CASSPHRSQETQYF